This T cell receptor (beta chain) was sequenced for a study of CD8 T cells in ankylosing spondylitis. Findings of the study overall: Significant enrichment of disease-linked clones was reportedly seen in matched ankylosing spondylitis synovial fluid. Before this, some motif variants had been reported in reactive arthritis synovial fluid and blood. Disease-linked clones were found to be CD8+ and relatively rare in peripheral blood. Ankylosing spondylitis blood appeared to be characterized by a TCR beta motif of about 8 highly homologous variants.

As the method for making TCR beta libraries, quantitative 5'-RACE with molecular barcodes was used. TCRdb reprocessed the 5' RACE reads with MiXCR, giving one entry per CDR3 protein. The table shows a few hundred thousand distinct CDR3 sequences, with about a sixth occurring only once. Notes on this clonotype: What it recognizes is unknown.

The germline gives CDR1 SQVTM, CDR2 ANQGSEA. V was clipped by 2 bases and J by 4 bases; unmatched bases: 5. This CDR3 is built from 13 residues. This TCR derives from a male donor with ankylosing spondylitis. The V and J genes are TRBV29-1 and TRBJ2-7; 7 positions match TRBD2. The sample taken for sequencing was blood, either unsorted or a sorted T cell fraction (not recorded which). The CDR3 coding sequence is TGCAGCGTTGAACTAGCGGAAATGTACGAGCAGTACTTC. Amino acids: CSVELAEMYEQYF.